The clone carrying this T cell receptor (beta chain) was detected ten times or more. The antigen is undetermined. This CDR3 spans 12 amino acids. CDR1 is MNHNY, CDR2 SVGAGI, per germline (reference sequence). The V end was cut by 7 bases, the J end by 9 bases, with 13 bases between. The data derive from a study of T cell repertoires in cytomegalovirus infection. Study at large: CMV infection plus the matching HLA type was flagged by public TCR beta signatures. Study-wide points: Cumulative public TCR beta family frequency identified CMV carriers with the relevant HLA.

TCRdb analysed the reads with MiXCR anew, one entry per CDR3 protein. The data hold around 74,000 distinct CDR3 sequences, with 3.7% observed a single time. The genes are TRBV6-6 and TRBJ2-1; D is unclear. The sequencing input was PBMCs. The receptor's source is a human donor in good health (CMV status not recorded). Some clones in this sample may be carry-over from other donors' samples. This CDR3 reads CASTRLPREQFF. The CDR3 nucleotides are TGTGCCAGCACCCGTCTCCCCCGTGAGCAGTTCTTC.